The sequence of this TCR beta chain was determined in a study of early T cells in non-severe SARS-CoV-2 infection. At the level of the study: Unpaired chains resulted from sequencing bulk RNA of unsorted whole blood. Study-wide findings and caveats: Matching results from VDJdb favored anti-spike CD8 responses, leaving private and CD4 specificities undetected.

Individually, cDNA molecules had unique molecular identifiers attached to them. TCRdb itself ran the 5' RACE reads through MiXCR, one entry per CDR3 protein. The table records about 27,000 distinct CDR3 sequences, just over 4% of them present only once. The V end was cut by 3 bases, the J end by 2 bases, with 14 bases between. The length of the CDR3 is 15 residues. Germline loops: CDR1 SGHAT, CDR2 FQNNGV. The table lists this clonotype with a few counts. Antigen specificity is unknown. J is TRBJ2-7 and V is TRBV11-2; D perhaps matches TRBD2 (5 bases). The TCR sequence derives from an adult who was a healthcare worker with PCR-confirmed SARS-CoV-2 infection or an uninfected control (not recorded which). Material: whole blood. The CDR3 spells CASSFGEIGTYEQYF. CDR3 in DNA: TGTGCCAGCAGCTTCGGGGAAATCGGAACCTACGAGCAGTACTTC.